This is a list of T cell receptor beta chains from one sample in a study of cytomegalovirus exposure and HLA in healthy donors. Sequenced by immunoSEQ multiplex PCR; TCRdb stores in-frame clones only, minus some. The sample records 95,000 to 150,000 clones, roughly 85% being singletons. The material sequenced was PBMCs. All receptors derive from a man younger than 35 in good health and CMV-seropositive. The CDR3 runs from the conserved cysteine through the conserved F or W. Fields, in order: V gene, J gene, clone size, D gene, CDR3 DNA, CDR3 protein. D genes are given only for firm matches. The size of a clone is reported for some rows only, either as once, few or many, or as a class for expanded clones.

>TRBV5-4|TRBJ2-2|NA|NA
TGTGCCAGCAGTATTGCGGCGGGGAGAACCGGGGAGCTGTTTTTT
CASSIAAGRTGELFF
>TRBV5-6|TRBJ2-7|NA|TRBD1
TGTGCCAGCAGCTTGGGTGGGACAGCCTACGAGCAGTACTTC
CASSLGGTAYEQYF
>TRBV9|TRBJ2-7|NA|TRBD1
TGTGCCAGCAGCGTAGGTGCAGGGGGCATGGACGAGCAGTACTTC
CASSVGAGGMDEQYF
>TRBV9|TRBJ1-6|NA|TRBD1
TGTGCCAGCAGAGATGACAGGGGTGGGGATAATTCACCCCTCCACTTT
CASRDDRGGDNSPLHF
>TRBV9|TRBJ1-1|NA|TRBD1
TGTGCCAGCAGCGTAGGGGGACAGTACACTGAAGCTTTCTTT
CASSVGGQYTEAFF
>TRBV13|TRBJ1-1|few|TRBD1
TGTGCCAGCAGCACACCGGGACAGGGATACACTGAAGCTTTCTTT
CASSTPGQGYTEAFF
>TRBV6-5|TRBJ1-2|NA|NA
TGTGCCAGCACCCCCTTTCGACACTTCAACTATGGCTACACCTTC
CASTPFRHFNYGYTF
>TRBV19|TRBJ1-2|NA|TRBD1
TGTGCCGCGACCGGGACAGGATATAACTATGGCTACACCTTC
CAATGTGYNYGYTF
>TRBV11-2|TRBJ2-7|NA|TRBD2
TGTGCCAGCAGTCAGTCCGGGGGGGCCTTCGAGCAGTACTTC
CASSQSGGAFEQYF
>TRBV5-1|TRBJ1-2|NA|TRBD1
TGCGCCAGCAGCTCCTTGACAGGGGCGGATGGCTACACCTTC
CASSSLTGADGYTF